These 17 T cell receptor beta chains came from one sample sequenced in a study of cytomegalovirus exposure and HLA in healthy donors. The PCR made use of 60 Vbeta and 13 Jbeta primers. TCRdb's copy holds only in-frame clones and misses some; the assay was immunoSEQ multiplex PCR. The table has 85,000 to 100,000 clones, less than 70% seen once. Sequencing was done on a sample of PBMCs. The receptors here all came from a human donor in good health.

The chain has TRBV5-1 and TRBJ1-3; 9 bases are a match to TRBD1. After removal of 4 bases from V and 2 bases from J, the junction contained 7 bases not matched to a gene. This CDR3 comprises 16 residues. Germline assignment: CDR1 SGHRS and CDR2 YFSETQ. CDR3 sequence reads: CASSLDRDRAGNTIYF. Here the CDR3 DNA reads TGCGCCAGCAGCCTAGATCGGGACAGGGCTGGAAACACCATATATTTT.

The rearrangement links TRBV2 to TRBJ2-4; maybe TRBD2 (6 bases). CDR3 length equals 14 residues. Trimming stripped 4 bases from V and 5 bases from J, with 12 bases between. Per the germline V gene, CDR1 is SNHLY and CDR2 is FYNNEI. CDR3: CASSGEARENIQYF. Written as DNA, the CDR3 is TGTGCCAGCAGTGGGGAGGCCAGGGAAAACATTCAGTACTTC.

The sample holds one count of this clone. The rearrangement joins TRBV6-1 to TRBJ1-1; D gene ambiguous. Germline CDR1 and CDR2: MNHNS and SASEGT. This CDR3 has 14 residues. V lost 3 bases to trimming and J lost 11 bases, with 19 bases between them. CDR3 nucleotide sequence: TGTGCCAGCAGTGAGCCCCGGACCCGGGGTAATGCTTTCTTT. It specifies CASSEPRTRGNAFF.

This chain links TRBV7-7 with TRBJ2-2, with D possibly matching TRBD2 (6 bases). V was shortened by 0 bases and J by 1 base, with 9 bases between the two germline ends. Germline V gene lookup returns CDR1 SSHAT and CDR2 FNYEAQ (reference sequence). CDR3 length: 16 amino acids. The CDR3 region is CASSLAGGVNTGELFF. The CDR3 DNA reads TGTGCCAGCAGCTTAGCTGGAGGGGTGAACACCGGGGAGCTGTTTTTT.

The chain links TRBV6-6 to TRBJ2-5; TRBD2 agrees at 10 bases. Per the germline V gene, CDR1 is MNHNY and CDR2 is SVGAGI (reference sequence). The CDR3 consists of 14 residues. Losses at the gene ends were 2 bases for V and 5 bases for J; bases not matched to a gene: 2. The CDR3 bases are TGTGCCAGCAGTTACGGGACTAGCGACGAGACCCAGTACTTC. It encodes CASSYGTSDETQYF.

This rearrangement joins TRBV9 to TRBJ1-6; no clear D. The CDR3 runs 16 residues. Germline loops: CDR1 SGDLS, CDR2 YYNGEE. Trimming took off 0 bases at V and 7 bases at J, with 14 bases between the two ends. The CDR3 is CASSVVSEPRNSPLHF. CDR3 in DNA: TGTGCCAGCAGCGTAGTCTCGGAGCCGCGGAATTCACCCCTCCACTTT.

The chain has TRBV5-5 and TRBJ2-1; 14 bases match TRBD2. V lost 0 bases to trimming and J lost 0 bases; unmatched junction nucleotides: 8. Germline V gene data show CDR1 as SGHKS and CDR2 as YYEKEE (reference sequence). This CDR3 contains 20 residues. This CDR3 reads CASSLVPGLAGGASYNEQFF. In nucleotides, the CDR3 is TGTGCCAGCAGCTTGGTCCCTGGACTAGCGGGGGGTGCCTCCTACAATGAGCAGTTCTTC.

Concerning this clone itself: Other DNA sequences in this sample translate to the same CDR3. This chain uses TRBV2 with TRBJ2-2, with D perhaps matching TRBD1 (5 bases). V was shortened by 4 bases and J by 4 bases, with 7 bases between the two germline ends. The CDR3 is 13 residues long. The germline V gene encodes CDR1 SNHLY and CDR2 FYNNEI. The CDR3 is CASSGQITGELFF. CDR3 bases: TGTGCCAGCAGTGGACAGATCACCGGGGAGCTGTTTTTT.

A few counts support this clone. V gene TRBV10-3 combines with J gene TRBJ1-1; 8 bases map to TRBD1. Germline CDR1 ENHRY, CDR2 SYGVKD. With V trimmed by 5 bases and J by 5 bases, 7 bases remained unmatched. The CDR3 runs 14 residues. CDR3 DNA: TGTGCCATCAGTCAGGACAGGGTGGGGACTGAAGCTTTCTTT. It translates to CAISQDRVGTEAFF.

The rearrangement links TRBV4-3 to TRBJ2-3, with TRBD2 matching over 10 bases. Germline CDR1 reads LGHNA; CDR2 reads YSLEER. After removal of 6 bases from V and 2 bases from J, the junction contained 5 bases not matched to a gene. CDR3 length: 15 residues. The chain's CDR3 is CASSGLAEVTDTQYF. In nucleotides, the CDR3 is TGCGCCAGCAGTGGACTAGCGGAGGTCACAGATACGCAGTATTTT.

This clone was counted a few times. CDR3 protein: CSVDRGPGRTGEITGELFF. In DNA, the CDR3 is TGCAGCGTTGACCGAGGTCCGGGGCGGACGGGGGAGATAACCGGGGAGCTGTTTTTT. V and J are TRBV29-1 and TRBJ2-2; tentatively, D is TRBD2 (6 bases). The CDR3 sequence is 19 residues long. V was cut by 3 bases and J by 5 bases, with 28 bases left in between. Germline loops: CDR1 SQVTM, CDR2 ANQGSEA.

The V and J genes are TRBV2 and TRBJ2-7, with D possibly being TRBD1 (7 bases). The CDR3 has 13 amino acids. Germline CDR1 is SNHLY and CDR2 is FYNNEI. V gave up 6 bases and J gave up 6 bases, with 15 bases separating them. The CDR3 region has the DNA TGTGCCAGCAGGAGGCAGGGGGGAAGCGAGCAGTACTTC. It translates to CASRRQGGSEQYF.

J is TRBJ2-1 and V is TRBV15, with D uncertain. Trimming took 4 bases from V and 8 from J, leaving 9 bases between them. In germline, CDR1 is LNHNV, CDR2 YYDKDF (reference sequence). The CDR3 spans 12 residues. CDR3 protein: CATSIRGYEQFF. DNA for the CDR3: TGTGCCACCAGCATAAGAGGATATGAGCAGTTCTTC. Based on the CDR3 plus reference TRBV15 and TRBJ2-1, the full variable domain is DAMVIQNPRYQVTQFGKPVTLSCSQTLNHNVMYWYQQKSSQAPKLLFHYYDKDFNNEADTPDNFQSRRPNTSFCFLDIRSPGLGDTAMYLCATSIRGYEQFFGPGTRLTVL.

V usage is TRBV14 and J usage is TRBJ2-5, with TRBD1 matching 8 bases. Germline V gene data show CDR1 as SGHDN and CDR2 as FVKESK. J gave up 5 bases and V 4 bases, and 9 bases lay outside the gene matches. The CDR3 loop spans 15 amino acids. The CDR3 loop reads CASSRAGGWGETQYF. The CDR3, as DNA: TGTGCCAGCAGCCGCGCAGGGGGCTGGGGGGAGACCCAGTACTTC.

This chain links TRBV5-1 with TRBJ1-1; D is unclear. Per the germline V gene, CDR1 is SGHRS and CDR2 is YFSETQ. This CDR3 spans 11 amino acids. V was pared by 0 bases and J by 11 bases, with 8 bases between. CDR3 in amino acids: CASSLAGEAFF. The CDR3 DNA reads as TGCGCCAGCAGCTTGGCGGGTGAGGCTTTCTTT.

The CDR3 DNA sequence: TGTGCCAGCACTGCGGGGGGGATTTACAATGAGCAGTTCTTC. It yields the protein CASTAGGIYNEQFF. The V and J genes are TRBV6-1 and TRBJ2-1; the match to TRBD2 covers 9 bases. Germline V lookup: CDR1 MNHNS, CDR2 SASEGT. This CDR3 contains 14 residues. V lost 7 bases to trimming and J lost 4 bases; unmatched junction nucleotides: 5.

The rearrangement links TRBV2 to TRBJ1-2; possible D gene TRBD1, 5 bases. This CDR3 contains 17 residues. V shed 4 bases and J shed 6 bases, with 24 bases lying between them. CDR1 is SNHLY and CDR2 is FYNNEI in the germline V gene. The DNA for the CDR3 is TGTGCCAGCAGTGTGTTGAGGCGGGGCGCCCAGGGCAATGGCTACACCTTC. It codes for CASSVLRRGAQGNGYTF.